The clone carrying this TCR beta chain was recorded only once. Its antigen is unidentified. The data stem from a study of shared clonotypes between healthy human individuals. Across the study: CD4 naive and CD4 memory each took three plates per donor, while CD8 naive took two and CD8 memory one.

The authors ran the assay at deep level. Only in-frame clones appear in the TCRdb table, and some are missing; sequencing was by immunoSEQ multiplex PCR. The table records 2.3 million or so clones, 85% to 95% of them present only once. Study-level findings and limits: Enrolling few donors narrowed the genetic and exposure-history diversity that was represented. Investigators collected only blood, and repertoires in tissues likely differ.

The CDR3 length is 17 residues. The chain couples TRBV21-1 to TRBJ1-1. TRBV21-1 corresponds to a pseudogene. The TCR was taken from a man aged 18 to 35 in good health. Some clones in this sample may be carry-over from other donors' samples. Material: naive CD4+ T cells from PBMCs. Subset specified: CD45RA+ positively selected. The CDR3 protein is CASSKFPLGCWNTEAFF. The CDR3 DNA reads TGTGCCAGCAGCAAATTCCCTTTGGGGTGTTGGAACACTGAAGCTTTCTTT.